The present entry profiles one T cell receptor beta chain with its context. What it binds is not known. The sample originates from a study of Ad26.COV2.S vaccination and SARS-CoV-2 variants. Overall study findings and caveats: Similar non-spike TCR breadth was observed in recipients of vaccine and of placebo.

TCRdb keeps only in-frame clones here, not all; method: immunoSEQ multiplex PCR. The table lists 85,000 to 95,000 clones, about four fifths of them singletons, with 15% to 20% in the top ten. Germline V gives CDR1 LGHNA, CDR2 YSLEER. V was shortened by 0 bases and J by 4 bases, with 14 bases between the two germline ends. The CDR3 contains 16 residues. This receptor was obtained from a human donor who had recovered from COVID-19. The sample was peripheral blood, taken after recovery from COVID-19. The J gene is TRBJ2-3, the V gene TRBV4-3; D not resolved. The CDR3 is CASSQDLRMFADTQYF. The CDR3, as DNA: TGCGCCAGCAGCCAAGATCTGAGGATGTTCGCAGATACGCAGTATTTT.